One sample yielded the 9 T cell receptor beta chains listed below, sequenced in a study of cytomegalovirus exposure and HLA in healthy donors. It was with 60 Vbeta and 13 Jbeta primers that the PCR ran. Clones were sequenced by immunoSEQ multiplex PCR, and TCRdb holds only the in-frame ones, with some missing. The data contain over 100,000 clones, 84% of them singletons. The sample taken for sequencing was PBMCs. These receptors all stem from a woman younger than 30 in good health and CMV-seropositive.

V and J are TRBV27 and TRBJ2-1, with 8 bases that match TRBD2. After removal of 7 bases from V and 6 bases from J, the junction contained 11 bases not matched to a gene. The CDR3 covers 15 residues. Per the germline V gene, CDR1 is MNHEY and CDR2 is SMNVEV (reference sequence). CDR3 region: CASTPVSGAFNEQFF. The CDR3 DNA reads TGTGCCAGCACCCCAGTTAGCGGGGCCTTCAATGAGCAGTTCTTC.

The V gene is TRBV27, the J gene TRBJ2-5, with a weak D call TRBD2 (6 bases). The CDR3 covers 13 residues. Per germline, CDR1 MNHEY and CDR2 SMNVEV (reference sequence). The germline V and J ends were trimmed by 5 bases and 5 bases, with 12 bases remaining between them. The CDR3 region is CASSRFGGETQYF. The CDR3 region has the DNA TGTGCCAGCAGTCGCTTCGGGGGTGAGACCCAGTACTTC.

CDR3 amino acids: CASSYGTGDAYEQYF. CDR3 sequence (DNA): TGTGCCAGCAGTTACGGGACAGGGGATGCCTACGAGCAGTACTTC. The genes are TRBV6-6 and TRBJ2-7; 10 nucleotides line up with TRBD1. The V segment lost 2 bases and the J segment 2 bases; nucleotides outside the gene matches: 3. The CDR3 spans 15 residues. Germline V gene sequence: CDR1 MNHNY, CDR2 SVGAGI (reference sequence).

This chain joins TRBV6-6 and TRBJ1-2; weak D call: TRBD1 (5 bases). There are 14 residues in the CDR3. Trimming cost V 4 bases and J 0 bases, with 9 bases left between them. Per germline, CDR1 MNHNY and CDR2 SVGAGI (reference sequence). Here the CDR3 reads CASSSDRANYGYTF. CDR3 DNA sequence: TGTGCCAGCAGTTCCGACAGAGCTAACTATGGCTACACCTTC.

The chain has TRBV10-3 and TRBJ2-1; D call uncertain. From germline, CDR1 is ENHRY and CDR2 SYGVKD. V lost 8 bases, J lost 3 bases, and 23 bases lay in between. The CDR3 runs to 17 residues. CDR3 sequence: CAIGARVPSDVYNEQFF. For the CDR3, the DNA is TGTGCCATCGGCGCACGGGTGCCTTCGGATGTCTACAATGAGCAGTTCTTC.

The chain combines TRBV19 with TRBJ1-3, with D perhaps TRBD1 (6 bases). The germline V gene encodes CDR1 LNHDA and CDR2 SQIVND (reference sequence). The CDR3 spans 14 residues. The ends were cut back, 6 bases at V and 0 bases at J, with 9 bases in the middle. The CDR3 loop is CASRPDSSGNTIYF. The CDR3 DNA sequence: TGTGCCAGTAGGCCGGACAGCTCTGGAAACACCATATATTTT.

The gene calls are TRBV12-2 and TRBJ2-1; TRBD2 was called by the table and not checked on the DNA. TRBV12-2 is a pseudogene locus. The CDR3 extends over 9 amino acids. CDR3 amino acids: CASPGEQFF. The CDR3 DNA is TGTGCAAGCCCGGGAGAGCAGTTCTTC.

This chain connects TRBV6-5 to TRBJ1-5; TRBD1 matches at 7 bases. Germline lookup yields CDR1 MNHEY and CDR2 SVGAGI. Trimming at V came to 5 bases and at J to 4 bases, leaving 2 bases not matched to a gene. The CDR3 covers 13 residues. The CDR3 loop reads CASSRTGNQPQHF. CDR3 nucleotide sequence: TGTGCCAGCAGTAGGACAGGTAATCAGCCCCAGCATTTT.

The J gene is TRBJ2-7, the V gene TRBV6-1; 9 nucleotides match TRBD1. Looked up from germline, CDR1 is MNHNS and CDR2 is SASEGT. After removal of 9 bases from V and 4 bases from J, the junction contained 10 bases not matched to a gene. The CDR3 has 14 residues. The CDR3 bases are TGTGCCAGTCTCCCGACAGGGGGGACATACGAGCAGTACTTC. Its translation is CASLPTGGTYEQYF.